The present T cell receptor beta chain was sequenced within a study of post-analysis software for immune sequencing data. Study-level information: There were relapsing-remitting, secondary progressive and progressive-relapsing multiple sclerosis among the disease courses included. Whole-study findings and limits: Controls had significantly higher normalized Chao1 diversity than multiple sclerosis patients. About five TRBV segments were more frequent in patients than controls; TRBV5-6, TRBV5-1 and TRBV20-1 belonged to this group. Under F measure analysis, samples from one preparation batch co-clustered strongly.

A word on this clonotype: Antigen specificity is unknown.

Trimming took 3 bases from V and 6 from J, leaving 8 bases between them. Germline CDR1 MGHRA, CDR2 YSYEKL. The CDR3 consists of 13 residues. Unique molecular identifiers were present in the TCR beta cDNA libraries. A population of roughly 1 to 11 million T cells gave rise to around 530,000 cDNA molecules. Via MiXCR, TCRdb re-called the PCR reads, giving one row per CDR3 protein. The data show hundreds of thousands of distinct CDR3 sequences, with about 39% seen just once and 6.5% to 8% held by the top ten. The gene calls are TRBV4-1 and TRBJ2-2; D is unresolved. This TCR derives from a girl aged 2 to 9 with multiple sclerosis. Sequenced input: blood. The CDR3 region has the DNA TGCGCCAGCAGCCAGGAGCTTCCCGGGGAGCTGTTTTTT. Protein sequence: CASSQELPGELFF.